A selection of T cell receptor beta chains follows, all from one sample in a study of siplizumab effects on memory and regulatory T cells. Some clones are missing from TCRdb's copy, which holds only in-frame ones; the method was immunoSEQ multiplex PCR. The sample includes more than 95,000 clones, approximately 94% seen only once; the top ten take approximately 0.32%. The source material was CD4+ T cells sorted from blood. The receptors come from a human donor in good health. Each CDR3 is given with its conserved first and last residue. D genes are given only for firm matches. Not every row has a clone size; where given, it reads once, few, many or a size class.

d_call j_call v_call clone_size cdr3_aa cdr3_nt
TRBD2 TRBJ2-1 TRBV6-4 - CASSVLAGGPHEQFF TGTGCCAGCAGTGTTCTAGCGGGAGGGCCCCATGAGCAGTTCTTC
- TRBJ2-7 TRBV30 - CAVSAGYGQYF TGTGCTGTTTCTGCAGGCTATGGGCAGTACTTC
- TRBJ1-5 TRBV10-3 - CAISKTDSNQPQHF TGTGCCATCAGTAAAACGGACAGTAATCAGCCCCAGCATTTT
TRBD1 TRBJ2-3 TRBV5-1 - CASSRPGTGSTDTQYF TGCGCCAGCAGCCGTCCCGGGACAGGGAGCACAGATACGCAGTATTTT
- TRBJ2-3 TRBV13 - CASSPRAGYSTDTQYF TGTGCCAGCAGCCCCAGAGCGGGCTATAGCACAGATACGCAGTATTTT
TRBD2 TRBJ2-7 TRBV2 - CASAPLASSGSTNF TGTGCCAGCGCACCCTTAGCTTCTAGCGGGAGTACAAATTTC
- TRBJ1-2 TRBV19 - CASSPRTANYGYTF TGTGCCAGTAGTCCGAGGACAGCTAACTATGGCTACACCTTC
TRBD1 TRBJ2-5 TRBV7-2 - CASSSLGQQETQYF TGTGCCAGCAGCTCCCTGGGACAGCAAGAGACCCAGTACTTC
TRBD1 TRBJ1-2 TRBV19 - CASSRKLGQVHYGYTF TGTGCCAGTAGCAGAAAATTGGGACAGGTTCACTATGGCTACACCTTC
TRBD1 TRBJ2-7 TRBV25-1 - CASSDRTGGSYEQYF TGTGCCAGCAGTGACAGGACAGGGGGCTCCTACGAGCAGTACTTC
- TRBJ1-5 TRBV2 - CASRFLSNQPQHF TGTGCCAGCAGATTTCTTAGCAATCAGCCCCAGCATTTT
TRBD1 TRBJ2-7 TRBV5-1 - CASSLLYRGSSYEQYF TGCGCCAGCAGTCTTCTATACAGGGGAAGCTCCTACGAGCAGTACTTC
TRBD1 TRBJ2-5 TRBV15 - CATSRPPGQGAAQYF TGTGCCACCAGCAGACCACCGGGACAGGGAGCGGCCCAGTACTTC
- TRBJ2-1 TRBV2 - CASRGNEQFF TGTGCCAGCAGGGGGAATGAGCAGTTCTTC
- TRBJ1-2 TRBV18 - CASSPRVAENGYTF TGTGCCAGCTCACCACGGGTTGCAGAGAATGGCTACACCTTC
- TRBJ2-1 TRBV11-2 - CASSPRLGDEQFF TGTGCCAGCAGCCCCCGACTAGGGGATGAGCAGTTCTTC
TRBD1 TRBJ2-1 TRBV5-1 - CASSQGQSYNEQFF TGCGCCAGCAGCCAGGGACAGTCTTACAATGAGCAGTTCTTC
- TRBJ1-1 TRBV2 - CASELGFNTEAFF TGTGCCAGCGAATTAGGGTTCAACACTGAAGCTTTCTTT
- TRBJ2-5 TRBV27 - CASSLSQGSQETQYF TGTGCCAGCAGTTTATCGCAAGGGAGCCAAGAGACCCAGTACTTC
TRBD2 TRBJ2-7 TRBV2 - CASSVSGVPSYEQYF TGTGCCAGCAGCGTAAGCGGGGTGCCCTCCTACGAGCAGTACTTC
- TRBJ2-5 TRBV10-2 - CASSLVQETQYF TGCGCCAGCAGTTTGGTACAAGAGACCCAGTACTTC
TRBD2 TRBJ2-7 TRBV6-6 - CASSRTSGSSYEQYF TGTGCCAGCAGCCGTACTAGCGGAAGCTCCTACGAGCAGTACTTC
- TRBJ2-1 TRBV11-1 - CASAREYNEQFF TGTGCCAGCGCTAGGGAATACAATGAGCAGTTCTTC
- TRBJ1-5 TRBV18 - CASSITEVYQPQHF TGTGCCAGCTCGATAACCGAGGTTTATCAGCCCCAGCATTTT
- TRBJ2-7 TRBV11-1 - CASSPGTASYEQYF TGTGCCAGCAGCCCCGGGACTGCCTCCTACGAGCAGTACTTC
- TRBJ1-5 TRBV4-1 - CASSQGNSFSNQPQHF TGCGCCAGCAGCCAGGGAAACAGCTTTAGCAATCAGCCCCAGCATTTT
- TRBJ1-2 TRBV5-6 - CASSTVTGLDYTF TGTGCCAGCAGCACCGTGACAGGTTTAGACTACACCTTC
TRBD1 TRBJ2-3 TRBV4-1 - CASSLRQGEGTDTQYF TGCGCCAGCAGCTTGCGACAGGGAGAGGGCACAGATACGCAGTATTTT
- TRBJ2-1 TRBV7-9 - CASSLEGLSTNEQFF TGTGCCAGCAGCTTAGAGGGCCTTTCTACCAATGAGCAGTTCTTC
- TRBJ2-7 TRBV11-3 - CASSFRLFGSSSEQYF TGTGCCAGCAGCTTTCGATTATTTGGCAGTTCTAGCGAGCAGTACTTC
- TRBJ1-3 TRBV4-2 - CASSQESTLSGNTIYF TGTGCCAGCAGCCAAGAGTCGACACTCTCTGGAAACACCATATATTTT
- TRBJ2-3 TRBV30 - CAVQWGGTDTQYF TGTGCCGTCCAGTGGGGGGGCACAGATACGCAGTATTTT
- TRBJ1-6 TRBV5-1 - CASIPGPQSGSPLHF TGCGCCAGCATCCCGGGGCCACAATCGGGATCACCCCTCCACTTT
- TRBJ2-5 TRBV5-4 - CASSSGTSYDGALRRETQYF TGTGCCAGCAGCTCCGGGACCTCTTACGATGGGGCCCTACGCAGAGAGACCCAGTACTTC
TRBD1 TRBJ1-5 TRBV6-5 - CASSPGTGNQPQHF TGTGCCAGCAGCCCCGGGACAGGGAATCAGCCCCAGCATTTT
- TRBJ1-6 TRBV30 - CAWSPNGPLHF TGTGCCTGGAGCCCGAATGGTCCCCTCCACTTT
- TRBJ2-2 TRBV7-2 - CASSLAHRRLNTGELFF TGTGCCAGCAGCTTAGCTCACCGGCGCCTCAACACCGGGGAGCTGTTTTTT
- TRBJ2-7 TRBV5-4 - CASSLVEQTYEQYF TGTGCCAGCAGCTTGGTGGAGCAAACCTACGAGCAGTACTTC
- TRBJ1-2 TRBV10-3 - CAISETRDPRGYTF TGTGCCATCAGTGAGACGCGGGACCCTCGGGGCTACACCTTC
- TRBJ1-5 TRBV4-2 - CASSQGNPPKAQHF TGTGCCAGCAGCCAAGGAAACCCGCCGAAAGCCCAGCATTTT
TRBD1 TRBJ1-1 TRBV5-1 few CASSFKDRGAEAFF TGCGCCAGCAGCTTCAAAGACAGGGGAGCTGAAGCTTTCTTT
- TRBJ2-7 TRBV4-1 once CASSPGHASLVEQYF TGCGCCAGCAGCCCAGGGCACGCTTCCCTGGTCGAGCAGTACTTC
TRBD1 TRBJ2-5 TRBV11-2 - CASSLTGGPLGETQYF TGTGCCAGCAGCCTCACAGGGGGCCCCCTCGGGGAGACCCAGTACTTC
TRBD2 TRBJ2-2 TRBV2 - CASSEAGLAATGELFF TGTGCCAGCAGTGAAGCTGGGCTAGCGGCCACCGGGGAGCTGTTTTTT
TRBD1 TRBJ2-1 TRBV2 once CASSRDRRQDEQFF TGTGCCAGCAGCCGGGACAGGAGGCAAGATGAGCAGTTCTTC
- TRBJ1-5 TRBV7-6 - CASSPEVGSPQHF TGTGCCAGCAGCCCAGAGGTGGGCTCGCCCCAGCATTTT
TRBD2 TRBJ2-5 TRBV7-2 - CASSLRAGGQETQYF TGTGCCAGCAGCCTAAGAGCGGGGGGCCAAGAGACCCAGTACTTC
TRBD1 TRBJ2-3 TRBV29-1 - CSVNRGEDTQYF TGCAGCGTCAACAGGGGTGAAGATACGCAGTATTTT
- TRBJ1-4 TRBV27 - CASSPRAATNEKLFF TGTGCCAGCAGTCCCCGCGCCGCAACTAATGAAAAACTGTTTTTT
- TRBJ1-1 TRBV25-1 - CASSDLGFTEAFF TGTGCCAGCAGTGACCTGGGGTTCACTGAAGCTTTCTTT
- TRBJ1-1 TRBV30 - CAWRQELNTEAFF TGTGCCTGGAGGCAGGAATTGAACACTGAAGCTTTCTTT
- TRBJ2-5 TRBV5-1 - CASSFGTATEGQYF TGCGCCAGCAGCTTCGGGACCGCGACTGAGGGGCAGTACTTC
- TRBJ1-2 TRBV7-9 - CASSLLQGQGYTF TGTGCCAGCAGCTTATTGCAGGGGCAAGGCTACACCTTC
TRBD2 TRBJ2-3 TRBV2 - CASSRTSGRGDTQYF TGTGCCAGCAGTCGGACTAGCGGGAGAGGGGATACGCAGTATTTT
TRBD2 TRBJ2-2 TRBV5-4 - CASSELAGGRGGELFF TGTGCCAGCAGCGAACTAGCGGGGGGCCGGGGAGGGGAGCTGTTTTTT